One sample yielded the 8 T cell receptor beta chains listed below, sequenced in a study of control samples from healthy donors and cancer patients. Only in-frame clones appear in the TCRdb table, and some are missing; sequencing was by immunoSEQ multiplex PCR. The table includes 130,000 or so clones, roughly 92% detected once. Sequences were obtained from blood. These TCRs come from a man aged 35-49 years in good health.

The CDR3 DNA sequence: TGTGCCAGCAGTTTTAGCGGGAGTTCGCGAGAGCAGTACTTC. Protein product: CASSFSGSSREQYF. This chain connects TRBV27 to TRBJ2-7; 9 nucleotides agree with TRBD2. CDR3 length: 14 amino acids. V trimming: 3 bases; J trimming: 7 bases; junction bases outside the gene matches: 7. Germline values: CDR1 MNHEY, CDR2 SMNVEV (reference sequence).

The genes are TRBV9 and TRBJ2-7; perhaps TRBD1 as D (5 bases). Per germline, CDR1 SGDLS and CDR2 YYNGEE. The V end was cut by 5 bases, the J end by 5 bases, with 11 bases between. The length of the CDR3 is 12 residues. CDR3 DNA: TGTGCCAGCAGTTCGGGCAGGGACGAGCAGTACTTC. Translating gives CASSSGRDEQYF. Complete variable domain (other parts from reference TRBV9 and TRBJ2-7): DSGVTQTPKHLITATGQRVTLRCSPRSGDLSVYWYQQSLDQGLQFLIQYYNGEERAKGNILERFSAQQFPDLHSELNLSSLELGDSALYFCASSSGRDEQYFGPGTRLTVT.

The CDR3, as DNA: TGTGCCAGCAAGCCGGGCCTTAGCACAGATACGCAGTATTTT. Its translation: CASKPGLSTDTQYF. The chain is built from TRBV7-3 and TRBJ2-3; no reliable D call. The CDR3 is made up of 14 amino acids. The germline V and J ends were trimmed by 7 bases and 0 bases, with 11 bases remaining between them. Germline-derived CDR1 and CDR2 are SGHTA and FQGTGA.

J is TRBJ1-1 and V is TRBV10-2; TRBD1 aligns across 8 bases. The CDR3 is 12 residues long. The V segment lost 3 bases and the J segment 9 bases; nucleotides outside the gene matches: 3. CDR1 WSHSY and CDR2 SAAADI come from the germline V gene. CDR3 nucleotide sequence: TGCGCCAGCAGTGACCCCAGGGGGCAAGCTTTCTTT. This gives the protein CASSDPRGQAFF.

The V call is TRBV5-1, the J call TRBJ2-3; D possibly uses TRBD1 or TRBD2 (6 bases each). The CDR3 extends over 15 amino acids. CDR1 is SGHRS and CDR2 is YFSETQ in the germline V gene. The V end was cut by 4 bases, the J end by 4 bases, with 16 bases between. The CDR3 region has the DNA TGCGCCAGCAGCGGGGGACTTCAGGGGTCAGATACGCAGTATTTT. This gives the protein CASSGGLQGSDTQYF.

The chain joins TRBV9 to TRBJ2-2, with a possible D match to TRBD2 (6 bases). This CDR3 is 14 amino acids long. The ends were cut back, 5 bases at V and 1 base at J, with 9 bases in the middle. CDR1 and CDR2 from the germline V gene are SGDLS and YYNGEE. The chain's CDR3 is CASRAGMNTGELFF. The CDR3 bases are TGTGCCAGCAGGGCGGGGATGAACACCGGGGAGCTGTTTTTT.

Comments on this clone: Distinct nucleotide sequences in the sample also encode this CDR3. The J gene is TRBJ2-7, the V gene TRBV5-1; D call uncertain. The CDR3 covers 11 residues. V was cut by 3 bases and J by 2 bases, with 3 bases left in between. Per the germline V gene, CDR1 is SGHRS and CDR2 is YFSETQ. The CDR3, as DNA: TGCGCCAGCAGCTCGACCTACGAGCAGTACTTC. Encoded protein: CASSSTYEQYF.

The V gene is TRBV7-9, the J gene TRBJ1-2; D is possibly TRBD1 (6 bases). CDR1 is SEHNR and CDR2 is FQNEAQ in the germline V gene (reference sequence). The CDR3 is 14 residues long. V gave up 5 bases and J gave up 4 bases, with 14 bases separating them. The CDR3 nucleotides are TGTGCCAGCAGCCCTGGACAGTCTGGCTATGGCTACACCTTC. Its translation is CASSPGQSGYGYTF.